The entry below describes one T cell receptor beta chain. Its specificity is unknown. From germline, CDR1 is MNHEY and CDR2 SVGAGI. This CDR3 spans 13 amino acids. The V and J ends lost 8 bases and 9 bases respectively, with 14 bases between them. Clones were sequenced by immunoSEQ multiplex PCR, and TCRdb holds only the in-frame ones, with some missing. The sample carries over 150,000 clones, roughly 90% recorded once. This entry is derived from a study of T cell responses to AZD1222 COVID-19 vaccine. Findings and caveats of the study: AZD1222 recipients seropositive at baseline numbered only 5 to 7. Clonal diversity was possibly underestimated; the donors were predominantly white British and more often female.

This rearrangement joins TRBV6-5 to TRBJ1-6; D possibly corresponds to TRBD1 (5 bases). The sequenced sample was peripheral blood, obtained on day 0 of AZD1222 vaccination. This clonotype was obtained from an adult in good health. CDR3: CASGRGIGSPLHF. In DNA, the CDR3 is TGTGCCAGCGGTCGGGGGATAGGTTCACCCCTCCACTTT.